This T cell receptor (beta chain) was sequenced during a study of CD8+CD57+ T cells in acquired aplastic anemia. The overall study: Sorted CD4+ and CD8+ cells gave an average of about 3.4 ug of DNA.

This CDR3 region has 18 residues. Looked up from germline, CDR1 is SGDLS and CDR2 is YYNGEE. The junction had 12 bases not matched to a gene; V was cut back by 0 bases and J by 2 bases. Genomic DNA, serving as template, underwent TCR beta VDJ and CDR3 profiling. TCRdb itself ran the reads through MiXCR, one entry per CDR3 protein. The profile shows approximately 200,000 distinct CDR3 sequences, under 65% of them singletons. This clonotype was counted at least ten times. What was sequenced was sorted CD4+, CD8+, or CD8+CD57+ T cells (not recorded which) from PBMCs. The TCR comes from a human donor in good health. The chain joins TRBV9 to TRBJ2-3, with TRBD2 matching 7 bases. This CDR3 is CASSVAEASGPDTDTQYF. DNA of the CDR3: TGTGCCAGCAGCGTAGCTGAGGCTAGCGGACCCGACACAGATACGCAGTATTTT.